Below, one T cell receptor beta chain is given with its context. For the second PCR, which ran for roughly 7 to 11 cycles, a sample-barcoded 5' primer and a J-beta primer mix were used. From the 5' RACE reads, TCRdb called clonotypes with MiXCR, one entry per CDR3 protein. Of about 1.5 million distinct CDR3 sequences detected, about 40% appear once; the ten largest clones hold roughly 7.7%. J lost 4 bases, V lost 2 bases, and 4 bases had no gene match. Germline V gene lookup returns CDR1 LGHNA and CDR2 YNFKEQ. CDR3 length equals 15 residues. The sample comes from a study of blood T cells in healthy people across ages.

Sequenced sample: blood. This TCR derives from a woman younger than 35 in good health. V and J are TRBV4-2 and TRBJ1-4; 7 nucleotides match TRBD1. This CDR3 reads CASSQQGGSNEKLFF. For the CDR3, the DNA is TGTGCCAGCAGCCAACAGGGGGGGAGTAATGAAAAACTGTTTTTT.